This is a list of T cell receptor beta chains from one sample in a study of T cell repertoires in ileal Crohn's disease. Clones were read by immunoSEQ multiplex PCR, and TCRdb kept only the in-frame ones, dropping some. The table has some 6,200 clones, roughly 87% seen once. Sequencing input: ileal tissue. The receptors were sampled from an adult with Crohn's disease. CDR3s include the opening cysteine and the closing phenylalanine or tryptophan. A D gene is named only where the DNA matches it firmly. Rows give clone size only sometimes, using once, few, many, or a class for an expanded clone.

abundance: -
v_gene: TRBV13
j_gene: TRBJ2-7
d_gene: TRBD1
CDR3nt: TGTGCCAGCACCTTTTGGACAGGGTCCTACGAGCAGTACTTC
CDR3aa: CASTFWTGSYEQYF

abundance: -
v_gene: TRBV27
j_gene: TRBJ2-1
d_gene: -
CDR3nt: TGTGCCAGCAGTAAACGACAGGTAGACAATGAGCAGTTCTTC
CDR3aa: CASSKRQVDNEQFF

abundance: few
v_gene: TRBV7-9
j_gene: TRBJ1-6
d_gene: TRBD1
CDR3nt: TGTGCCAGCAGCCGGTTGGGGACAGGAAATTCACCCCTCCACTTT
CDR3aa: CASSRLGTGNSPLHF

abundance: -
v_gene: TRBV5-1
j_gene: TRBJ2-7
d_gene: TRBD2
CDR3nt: TGCGCCAGCAGCCGAGATAGCGGGAGTTACTACGAGCAGTACTTC
CDR3aa: CASSRDSGSYYEQYF

abundance: once
v_gene: TRBV4-3
j_gene: TRBJ1-2
d_gene: -
CDR3nt: TGCGCCAGCAGCCAAGAGTTGCAGGGCCTCTATGGCTACACCTTC
CDR3aa: CASSQELQGLYGYTF

abundance: -
v_gene: TRBV9
j_gene: TRBJ1-2
d_gene: -
CDR3nt: TGTGCCAGCAGCGGGGTCCCGGGAGATGGCTACACCTTC
CDR3aa: CASSGVPGDGYTF

abundance: -
v_gene: TRBV7-6
j_gene: TRBJ2-2
d_gene: -
CDR3nt: TGTGCCAGCAGCTTATTTCAGGGGAGCACCGGGGAGCTGTTTTTT
CDR3aa: CASSLFQGSTGELFF

abundance: -
v_gene: TRBV6-1
j_gene: TRBJ1-6
d_gene: -
CDR3nt: TGTGCCAGCAAACGGGAGGAAAATAATTCACCCCTCCACTTT
CDR3aa: CASKREENNSPLHF

abundance: few
v_gene: TRBV4-1
j_gene: TRBJ2-1
d_gene: TRBD2
CDR3nt: TGCGCCAGCAGCCAAGACCCATTGACTAGCGGGACGAACAATGAGCAGTTCTTC
CDR3aa: CASSQDPLTSGTNNEQFF

abundance: -
v_gene: TRBV4-3
j_gene: TRBJ1-2
d_gene: -
CDR3nt: TGCGCCAGCAGCCTATCGAGACATCCTAACTATGGCTACACCTTC
CDR3aa: CASSLSRHPNYGYTF

abundance: -
v_gene: TRBV10-1
j_gene: TRBJ1-2
d_gene: -
CDR3nt: TGCGCCAGCAGTTGCAATCCAGGATCGCGAAAGACCTATGGCTACACCTTC
CDR3aa: CASSCNPGSRKTYGYTF

abundance: -
v_gene: TRBV5-6
j_gene: TRBJ1-1
d_gene: -
CDR3nt: TGTGCCAGCAGCTTGGGAGGAGGAACTGAAGCTTTCTTT
CDR3aa: CASSLGGGTEAFF

abundance: -
v_gene: TRBV4-2
j_gene: TRBJ2-5
d_gene: -
CDR3nt: TGTGCCAGCAGCCAAGAGATGGGTAGCGGACAAGAGACCCAGTACTTC
CDR3aa: CASSQEMGSGQETQYF

abundance: -
v_gene: TRBV10-3
j_gene: TRBJ2-1
d_gene: -
CDR3nt: TGTGCCATCAGCGACTCGGGCAATGAGCAGTTCTTC
CDR3aa: CAISDSGNEQFF

abundance: -
v_gene: TRBV13
j_gene: TRBJ2-7
d_gene: -
CDR3nt: TGTGCCAGCAGCTTATACGGCTACGAGCAGTACTTC
CDR3aa: CASSLYGYEQYF

abundance: -
v_gene: TRBV4-3
j_gene: TRBJ2-3
d_gene: TRBD2
CDR3nt: TGCGCCAGCAGCCAAGGGCCGGGACTAGCGGGGGTGAGCACAGATACGCAGTATTTT
CDR3aa: CASSQGPGLAGVSTDTQYF

abundance: once
v_gene: TRBV6-5
j_gene: TRBJ2-1
d_gene: -
CDR3nt: TGTGCCAGCAGTTACGCTCGGGACTCGCAGCAGTTCTTC
CDR3aa: CASSYARDSQQFF

abundance: -
v_gene: TRBV2
j_gene: TRBJ1-1
d_gene: TRBD1
CDR3nt: TGTGCCAGCAGTGATCAGGGGGCCGGCACTGAAGCTTTCTTT
CDR3aa: CASSDQGAGTEAFF

abundance: once
v_gene: TRBV7-3
j_gene: TRBJ1-1
d_gene: -
CDR3nt: TGTGCCAGCAGCTTATATACTTCATCGCGGTACGCTGAAGCTTTCTTT
CDR3aa: CASSLYTSSRYAEAFF

abundance: few
v_gene: TRBV7-9
j_gene: TRBJ1-2
d_gene: -
CDR3nt: TGTGCCAGCAGCTTAGGTACCCTGGAGGGGAGTGGCTACACCTTC
CDR3aa: CASSLGTLEGSGYTF

abundance: few
v_gene: TRBV9
j_gene: TRBJ2-2
d_gene: TRBD1
CDR3nt: TGTGCCAGCAGCCGACAGGGGGCAGGAACCGGGGAGCTGTTTTTT
CDR3aa: CASSRQGAGTGELFF

abundance: once
v_gene: TRBV9
j_gene: TRBJ2-3
d_gene: TRBD1
CDR3nt: TGTGCCAGCAGCGTAGAGGGACAGGGCATCACAGATACGCAGTATTTT
CDR3aa: CASSVEGQGITDTQYF

abundance: -
v_gene: TRBV18
j_gene: TRBJ1-1
d_gene: TRBD1
CDR3nt: TGTGCCAGCTCTCCGACAGGGAACCCTAACACTGAAGCTTTCTTT
CDR3aa: CASSPTGNPNTEAFF

abundance: -
v_gene: TRBV5-1
j_gene: TRBJ2-1
d_gene: TRBD2
CDR3nt: TGCGCCAGCAGCGTCCTAGCGGGGGGCTACAATGAGCAGTTCTTC
CDR3aa: CASSVLAGGYNEQFF

abundance: -
v_gene: TRBV20-1
j_gene: TRBJ2-7
d_gene: -
CDR3nt: TGCAGTGCTAGGGCGGTTTACGAGCAGTACTTC
CDR3aa: CSARAVYEQYF

abundance: -
v_gene: TRBV6-1
j_gene: TRBJ1-2
d_gene: TRBD1
CDR3nt: TGTGCCAGCAGGGCGGGACAGGCGGGCTACACCTTC
CDR3aa: CASRAGQAGYTF

abundance: -
v_gene: TRBV5-4
j_gene: TRBJ2-7
d_gene: -
CDR3nt: TGTGCCAGCAGCCTTCAGGGTTACTACGAGCAGTACTTC
CDR3aa: CASSLQGYYEQYF

abundance: -
v_gene: TRBV6-1
j_gene: TRBJ2-5
d_gene: TRBD1
CDR3nt: TGTGCCAGCGGGGGACAGCCCCAAGAGACCCAGTACTTC
CDR3aa: CASGGQPQETQYF

abundance: few
v_gene: TRBV11-3
j_gene: TRBJ1-4
d_gene: -
CDR3nt: TGTGCCAGCAGCTTAGTTGGCTCTAATGAAAAACTGTTTTTT
CDR3aa: CASSLVGSNEKLFF

abundance: -
v_gene: TRBV7-9
j_gene: TRBJ1-2
d_gene: -
CDR3nt: TGTGCCAGCAGCTCCCCCGACAGCCTCTATGGCTACACCTTC
CDR3aa: CASSSPDSLYGYTF

abundance: -
v_gene: TRBV10-1
j_gene: TRBJ2-3
d_gene: TRBD2
CDR3nt: TGCGCCACCAGCGGGGGCACAGATACGCAGTATTTT
CDR3aa: CATSGGTDTQYF

abundance: -
v_gene: TRBV6-1
j_gene: TRBJ1-2
d_gene: TRBD1
CDR3nt: TGTGCCAGCCGAGACAGGGGACTGCGGGGCTACACCTTC
CDR3aa: CASRDRGLRGYTF

abundance: -
v_gene: TRBV15
j_gene: TRBJ2-1
d_gene: -
CDR3nt: TGTGCCACCAGCAGAGTGAGGTTGGATGAGCAGTTCTTC
CDR3aa: CATSRVRLDEQFF

abundance: -
v_gene: TRBV30
j_gene: TRBJ2-1
d_gene: TRBD2
CDR3nt: TGTGCCTGGAGCTGGGGGGAGGGAGACAATGAGCAGTTCTTC
CDR3aa: CAWSWGEGDNEQFF

abundance: few
v_gene: TRBV7-6
j_gene: TRBJ2-3
d_gene: TRBD2
CDR3nt: TGTGCCAGCAGCTTAGTTCTAGCGGGAGGCACAGATACGCAGTATTTT
CDR3aa: CASSLVLAGGTDTQYF

abundance: -
v_gene: TRBV9
j_gene: TRBJ1-1
d_gene: -
CDR3nt: TGTGCCAGCAGCGCGAGCGGGGGGCGAACTGAAGCTTTCTTT
CDR3aa: CASSASGGRTEAFF

abundance: -
v_gene: TRBV20-1
j_gene: TRBJ1-2
d_gene: -
CDR3nt: TGCAGTGCTAAGCCCTATGGCTACACCTTC
CDR3aa: CSAKPYGYTF

abundance: -
v_gene: TRBV29-1
j_gene: TRBJ1-2
d_gene: -
CDR3nt: TGCAGCGTCGCAGACACCAACTATGGCTACACCTTC
CDR3aa: CSVADTNYGYTF

abundance: -
v_gene: TRBV28
j_gene: TRBJ2-7
d_gene: -
CDR3nt: TGTGCCAGCAGTCCCCCAGGCTACGAGCAGTACTTC
CDR3aa: CASSPPGYEQYF

abundance: -
v_gene: TRBV9
j_gene: TRBJ1-1
d_gene: -
CDR3nt: TGTGCCAGCAGCGTAGGGCAGGACACTGAAGCTTTCTTT
CDR3aa: CASSVGQDTEAFF

abundance: -
v_gene: TRBV30
j_gene: TRBJ2-7
d_gene: TRBD2
CDR3nt: TGTGCCTGGACATATAGCGGGGGGGGTTACGAGCAGTACTTC
CDR3aa: CAWTYSGGGYEQYF